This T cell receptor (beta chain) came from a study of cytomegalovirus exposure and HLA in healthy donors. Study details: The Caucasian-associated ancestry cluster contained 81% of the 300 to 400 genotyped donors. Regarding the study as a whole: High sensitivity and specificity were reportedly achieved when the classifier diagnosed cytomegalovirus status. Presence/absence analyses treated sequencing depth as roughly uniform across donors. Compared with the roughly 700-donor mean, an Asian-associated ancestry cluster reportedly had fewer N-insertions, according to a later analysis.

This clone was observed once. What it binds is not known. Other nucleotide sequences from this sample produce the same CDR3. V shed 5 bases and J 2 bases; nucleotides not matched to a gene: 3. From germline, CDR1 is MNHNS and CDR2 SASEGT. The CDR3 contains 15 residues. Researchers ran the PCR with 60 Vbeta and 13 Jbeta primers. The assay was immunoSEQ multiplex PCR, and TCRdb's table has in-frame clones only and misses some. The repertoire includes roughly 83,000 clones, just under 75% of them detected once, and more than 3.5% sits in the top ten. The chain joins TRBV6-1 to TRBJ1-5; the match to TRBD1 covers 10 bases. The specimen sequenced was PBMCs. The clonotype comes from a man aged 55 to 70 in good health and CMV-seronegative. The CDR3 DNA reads TGTGCCAGCAGTCCGGACAGGGGGGGCAATCAGCCCCAGCATTTT. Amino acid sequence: CASSPDRGGNQPQHF.